This entry concerns a single T cell receptor (beta chain). Germline assignment: CDR1 SGDLS and CDR2 YYNGEE. This CDR3 comprises 18 residues. J was trimmed by 2 bases and V by 4 bases; bases with no gene match: 8. The data belong to a study of shared clonotypes between healthy human individuals. Here immunoSEQ multiplex PCR was the method, and the copy in TCRdb shows in-frame clones only, minus some. Seen here are 2.5 million or so clones, around nine tenths observed once, and the top ten hold under 0.15%. This chain joins TRBV9 and TRBJ2-3; TRBD2 matches 15 bases. The receptor was isolated from a man aged 18-30 years in good health. Sequencing was carried out using naive CD4+ T cells sorted from blood. The sample's subset: CD45RA+ positively selected. CDR3 in amino acids: CASSPGTSGGLLTDTQYF. CDR3 nucleotides: TGTGCCAGCAGCCCCGGGACTAGCGGGGGGCTACTCACAGATACGCAGTATTTT.